The rows below give T cell receptor beta chains drawn from one sample of a study of CD8 T cells in Susac syndrome. TCRdb called the immunoSEQ multiplex PCR reads again in MiXCR, with one record for every CDR3 protein. This table has 110,000 or so distinct CDR3 sequences, roughly 97% appearing once. The sequencing sample was made of CD4+ T cells from PBMCs. These receptors originate from a human donor in good health. Both conserved end residues are part of each CDR3. A D gene is named only where the DNA matches it firmly.

TRBD1	TRBV4-2	TRBJ1-2	CASSPIRSGTGDYGYTF	TGTGCCAGCAGCCCGATCCGCTCCGGGACAGGGGACTATGGCTACACCTTC
TRBD1	TRBV6-2/TRBV6-3	TRBJ2-2	CASRPRTGGNTGELFF	TGTGCCAGCAGACCCAGGACAGGGGGCAACACCGGGGAGCTGTTTTTT
-	TRBV10-3	TRBJ2-5	CAISGVARETQYF	TGTGCCATCAGTGGGGTGGCAAGAGAGACCCAGTACTTC
-	TRBV12-3/TRBV12-4	TRBJ1-1	CASSFPGTSAEAFF	TGTGCCAGCAGTTTCCCCGGGACTTCGGCTGAAGCTTTCTTT
TRBD1	TRBV6-2/TRBV6-3	TRBJ1-1	CASSYSITGGTEAFF	TGTGCCAGCAGTTACTCGATAACAGGGGGCACTGAAGCTTTCTTT
TRBD1	TRBV12-3/TRBV12-4	TRBJ1-1	CASSARDRGRTEAFF	TGTGCCAGCAGTGCCCGGGACAGGGGGAGGACTGAAGCTTTCTTT
-	TRBV7-2	TRBJ2-4	CASSYTTSDPSQDF	TGTGCCAGCAGTTATACGACTTCGGACCCGAGTCAAGACTTC
-	TRBV29-1	TRBJ2-3	CSVEERSVDTQYF	TGCAGCGTTGAGGAGCGCAGCGTAGATACGCAGTATTTT
TRBD1	TRBV19	TRBJ1-2	CASTRQGENYGYTF	TGTGCCAGTACCCGACAGGGGGAGAACTATGGCTACACCTTC
-	TRBV6-5	TRBJ1-1	CAAGRGNTEAFF	TGTGCCGCGGGCCGGGGGAACACTGAAGCTTTCTTT
TRBD1	TRBV4-3	TRBJ2-5	CASSQEARTGGVQETQYF	TGCGCCAGCAGCCAAGAGGCGCGGACAGGGGGCGTTCAGGAGACCCAGTACTTC
TRBD1	TRBV6-6	TRBJ2-7	CASTRGTALSYEQYF	TGTGCCAGCACCAGGGGGACAGCCCTCTCCTACGAGCAGTACTTC
TRBD1	TRBV4-2	TRBJ2-6	CASSLPGQSSGANVLTF	TGTGCCAGCAGCCTTCCGGGACAGAGCTCTGGGGCCAACGTCCTGACTTTC
-	TRBV7-9	TRBJ2-3	CASSLGQITGTDTQYF	TGTGCCAGCAGCTTAGGACAAATAACCGGCACAGATACGCAGTATTTT
TRBD1	TRBV29-1	TRBJ2-7	CSVVQGANYEQYF	TGCAGCGTTGTACAGGGGGCAAACTACGAGCAGTACTTC
TRBD1	TRBV20-1	TRBJ2-7	CSARDFRTGNYEQYF	TGCAGTGCTAGAGATTTTAGGACAGGGAACTACGAGCAGTACTTC
-	TRBV15	TRBJ2-2	CATSRDLPGTRTGELFF	TGTGCCACCAGCAGAGACCTACCCGGGACAAGGACCGGGGAGCTGTTTTTT
-	TRBV6-6	TRBJ1-5	CASSRRQSNQPQHF	TGTGCCAGCAGTCGACGCCAAAGCAATCAGCCCCAGCATTTT
-	TRBV21-1	TRBJ2-5	CASSIRTVQETQYF	TGTGCCAGCAGCATTAGAACAGTGCAAGAGACCCAGTACTTC
-	TRBV29-1	TRBJ1-2	CSVVQGTYGYTF	TGCAGCGTAGTACAGGGCACCTATGGCTACACCTTC
-	TRBV6-6	TRBJ2-1	CASSYDRGVDEQFF	TGTGCCAGCAGTTACGACCGCGGGGTGGATGAGCAGTTCTTC
TRBD2	TRBV7-7	TRBJ2-5	CASSLGLAGYQETQYF	TGTGCTAGCAGCTTAGGGCTAGCGGGGTACCAAGAGACCCAGTACTTC
-	TRBV24-1	TRBJ1-2	CATSDLEAVKTTNGYTF	TGTGCCACCAGTGATTTGGAGGCTGTGAAGACAACTAATGGCTACACCTTC
TRBD1	TRBV19	TRBJ1-5	CASRTGTGPARSNQPQHF	TGTGCCAGTAGGACTGGGACAGGGCCAGCCCGTAGCAATCAGCCCCAGCATTTT
-	TRBV3-1	TRBJ2-5	CASSQRTEQETQYF	TGTGCCAGCAGCCAAAGGACAGAACAAGAGACCCAGTACTTC
-	TRBV12-3/TRBV12-4	TRBJ2-4	CASTPTLANYIQYF	TGTGCCAGCACCCCGACGCTAGCGAATTACATTCAGTACTTC
-	TRBV12-3/TRBV12-4	TRBJ2-5	CASSPVPDGLWYF	TGTGCCAGCAGCCCGGTCCCGGACGGTTTGTGGTACTTC
TRBD2	TRBV20-1	TRBJ2-5	CSARPPGGASETQYF	TGCAGTGCTAGGCCCCCCGGGGGGGCCTCAGAGACCCAGTACTTC
TRBD2	TRBV20-1	TRBJ2-7	CSARDSGTSSRGAQYF	TGCAGTGCTAGAGATTCGGGGACTAGCTCCCGCGGGGCGCAGTACTTC
-	TRBV7-9	TRBJ2-7	CASSLNSVKGGEQYF	TGTGCCAGCAGCTTGAATAGTGTGAAGGGCGGCGAGCAGTACTTC
TRBD1	TRBV19	TRBJ2-1	CASSTLGTGGNEQFF	TGTGCCAGTAGTACCCTCGGGACAGGGGGCAATGAGCAGTTCTTC
-	TRBV9	TRBJ2-6	CASSVGAVPSGANVLTF	TGTGCCAGCAGCGTAGGGGCCGTTCCCTCTGGGGCCAACGTCCTGACTTTC
-	TRBV29-1	TRBJ1-1	CSGTRDSNTEAFF	TGCAGCGGGACCCGGGACTCCAACACTGAAGCTTTCTTT
TRBD1	TRBV6-5	TRBJ2-7	CASSYYGTGFSSYEQYF	TGTGCCAGCAGTTACTACGGGACAGGGTTCAGCTCCTACGAGCAGTACTTC
-	TRBV18	TRBJ2-5	CASSPPGGGQTQYF	TGTGCCAGCTCACCTCCGGGCGGTGGCCAGACCCAGTACTTC
TRBD1	TRBV6-5	TRBJ1-1	CASSYSSGTGGRTEAFF	TGTGCCAGCAGTTACTCTAGTGGGACAGGGGGCCGGACTGAAGCTTTCTTT
TRBD2	TRBV2	TRBJ2-5	CASRPTSGAYQETQYF	TGTGCCAGCAGACCTACTAGCGGGGCGTACCAAGAGACCCAGTACTTC
-	TRBV7-2	TRBJ2-5	CASSQISGTQYF	TGTGCCAGCAGCCAGATTAGCGGGACCCAGTACTTC
-	TRBV3-1	TRBJ1-2	CASSQEESYNNNYGYTF	TGTGCCAGCAGCCAAGAGGAATCTTACAACAATAACTATGGCTACACCTTC